These 10 T cell receptor beta chains were sequenced from one sample in a study of human T cells and chemical hapten exposure. TCRdb reanalysed the RACE reads using MiXCR and keeps one entry per CDR3 protein. The sample lists tens of thousands of distinct CDR3 sequences, 8% to 10% occurring once. The time point denotes: pre-sensitization, week 0. Treatment: therapeutic diphenylcyclopropenone sensitization with weekly scalp DPC. Sequencing was performed on whole blood, taken in connection with sensitization to the hapten diphenylcyclopropenone (DPC). The source of these receptors is a woman aged 40 to 49 with alopecia areata. Some clones in this sample may be carry-over from other donors' samples.

The chain joins TRBV18 to TRBJ1-1, with D possibly TRBD1 on 6 matching bases. V was clipped by 1 base and J by 0 bases, with 9 bases between them. The CDR3 runs to 15 residues. Germline-derived CDR1 and CDR2 are KGHSH and LQKENI. In DNA form, the CDR3 reads TGTGCCAGCTCACCACGGACAGAAATGAACACTGAAGCTTTCTTT. Translating gives CASSPRTEMNTEAFF.

This clonotype was observed many times. The V gene is TRBV3-1, the J gene TRBJ2-3, with 9 bases fitting TRBD2. The germline V gene encodes CDR1 LGHDT and CDR2 YNNKEL (reference sequence). The CDR3 loop spans 15 amino acids. Trimming removed 1 base from V and 6 bases from J; junction bases left unmatched: 5. CDR3 in amino acids: CASSQVLGLADTQYF. CDR3 in DNA: TGTGCCAGCAGCCAAGTTCTAGGACTAGCGGATACGCAGTATTTT.

The chain couples TRBV18 to TRBJ2-5; D unresolved. V lost 2 bases, J lost 1 base, and 11 bases lay in between. The V gene's germline CDR1 is KGHSH and CDR2 LQKENI. The CDR3 runs 15 residues. The CDR3 DNA is TGTGCCAGCTCACCATCGGGTGCGGCCCAAGAGACCCAGTACTTC. Translation: CASSPSGAAQETQYF.

This clonotype came up a few times. The chain uses TRBV9 and TRBJ1-2; D call uncertain. Germline V gives CDR1 SGDLS, CDR2 YYNGEE. Trimming pared 4 bases from V and 6 bases from J, leaving 19 bases between. This CDR3 region has 15 residues. In DNA form, the CDR3 reads TGTGCCAGCAGCCATCGGGAGGTAGGGCCCGATGGCTACACCTTC. It encodes CASSHREVGPDGYTF.

Ten or more counts support this clonotype. The chain couples TRBV20-1 to TRBJ2-5, with a possible D match to TRBD1 (6 bases). The CDR3 is made up of 14 amino acids. Germline V gene data show CDR1 as DFQATT and CDR2 as SNEGSKA (reference sequence). V gave up 0 bases and J gave up 2 bases, with 10 bases separating them. This chain's CDR3 is CSARDRGQQETQYF. The CDR3 DNA is TGCAGTGCTAGAGATAGAGGACAGCAAGAGACCCAGTACTTC.

The count of this clonotype is one. This may stem from a read error, because a much larger clone lies one nucleotide away. The gene calls are TRBV28 and TRBJ2-3; D is unclear. V lost 5 bases to trimming and J lost 4 bases, with 7 bases between them. Germline assignment: CDR1 MDHEN and CDR2 SYDVKM. The CDR3 has 12 residues. The CDR3 sequence is CASSPYPDTQYF. The CDR3 DNA follows: TGTGCCAGCAGTCCCTACCCAGATACGCAGTATTTT.

This clonotype occurred many times. V gene TRBV7-8 combines with J gene TRBJ2-1; 11 bases agree with TRBD1. J gave up 9 bases and V 5 bases, and 6 bases lay outside the gene matches. The CDR3 is made up of 14 amino acids. Per germline, CDR1 SGHVS and CDR2 FQNEAQ. The CDR3 region has the DNA TGTGCCAGCAGCCCCGGGACAGGGGGTCTTGAGCAGTTCTTC. Protein: CASSPGTGGLEQFF.

This clonotype was seen a few times. CDR3 coding DNA: TGCAGTGCTAGTCTAGCGGGGGGGAAAGAGACCCAGTACTTC. Protein: CSASLAGGKETQYF. The chain has TRBV20-1 and TRBJ2-5, with 12 nucleotides matching TRBD2. Germline V CDR1 and CDR2: DFQATT, SNEGSKA (reference sequence). This CDR3 region has 14 residues. Germline trimming cut 3 bases from V and 3 bases from J; bases unmatched to any gene: 2.

This clonotype was detected many times. The chain carries TRBV27 and TRBJ1-2, with D possibly matching TRBD1 (5 bases). The CDR3 extends over 16 amino acids. CDR1 MNHEY and CDR2 SMNVEV come from the germline V gene (reference sequence). The V end was cut by 6 bases, the J end by 0 bases, with 17 bases between. The CDR3 sequence is CASRAFGDGSNYGYTF. The CDR3 DNA follows: TGTGCCAGCAGGGCCTTTGGGGACGGTTCTAACTATGGCTACACCTTC.

This clonotype was counted many times. V gene TRBV27 combines with J gene TRBJ1-6, with 7 bases fitting TRBD1. CDR1 and CDR2 from the germline V gene are MNHEY and SMNVEV (reference sequence). Trimming at V came to 5 bases and at J to 4 bases, leaving 11 bases not matched to a gene. The CDR3 consists of 17 residues. The CDR3 sequence: CASSLRSTGVYNSPLHF. CDR3 nucleotide sequence: TGTGCCAGCAGTCTACGTTCTACAGGGGTTTATAATTCACCCCTCCACTTT.